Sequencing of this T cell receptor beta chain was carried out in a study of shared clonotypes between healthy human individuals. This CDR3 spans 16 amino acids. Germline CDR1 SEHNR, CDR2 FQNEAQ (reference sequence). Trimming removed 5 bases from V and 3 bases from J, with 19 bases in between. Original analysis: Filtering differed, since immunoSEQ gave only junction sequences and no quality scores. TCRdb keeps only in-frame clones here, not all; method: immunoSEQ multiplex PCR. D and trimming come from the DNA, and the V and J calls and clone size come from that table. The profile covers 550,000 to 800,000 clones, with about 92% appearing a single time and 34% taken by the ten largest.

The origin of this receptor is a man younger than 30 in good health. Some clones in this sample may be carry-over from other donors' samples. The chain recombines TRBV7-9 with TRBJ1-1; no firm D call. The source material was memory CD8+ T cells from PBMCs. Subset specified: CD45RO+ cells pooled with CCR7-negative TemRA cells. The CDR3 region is CASSLRVGIRYTEAFF. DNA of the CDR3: TGTGCCAGCAGCCTCCGGGTGGGTATTCGGTACACTGAAGCTTTCTTT.